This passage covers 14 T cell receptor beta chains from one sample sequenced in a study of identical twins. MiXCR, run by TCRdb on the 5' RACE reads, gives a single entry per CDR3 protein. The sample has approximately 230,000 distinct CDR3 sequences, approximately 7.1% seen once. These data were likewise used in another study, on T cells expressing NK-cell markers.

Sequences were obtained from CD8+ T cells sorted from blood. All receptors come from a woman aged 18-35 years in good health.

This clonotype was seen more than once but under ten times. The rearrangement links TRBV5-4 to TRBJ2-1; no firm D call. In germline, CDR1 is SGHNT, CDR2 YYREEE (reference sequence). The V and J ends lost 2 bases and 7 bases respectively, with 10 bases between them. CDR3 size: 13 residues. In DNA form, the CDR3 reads TGTGCCAGCAGCTTCCTCGGGTCTAATGAGCAGTTCTTC. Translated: CASSFLGSNEQFF.

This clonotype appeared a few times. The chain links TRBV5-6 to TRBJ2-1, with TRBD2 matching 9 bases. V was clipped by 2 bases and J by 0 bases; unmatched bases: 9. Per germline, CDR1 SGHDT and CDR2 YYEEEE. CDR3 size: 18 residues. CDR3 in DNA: TGTGCCAGCAGCTTTCCCAGCGGGAGGACGAGCTCCTACAATGAGCAGTTCTTC. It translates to CASSFPSGRTSSYNEQFF.

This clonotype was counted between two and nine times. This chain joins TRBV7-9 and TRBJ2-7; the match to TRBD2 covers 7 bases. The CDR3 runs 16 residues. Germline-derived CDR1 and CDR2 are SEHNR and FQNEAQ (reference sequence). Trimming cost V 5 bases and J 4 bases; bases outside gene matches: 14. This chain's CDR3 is CASSPTGPPGGYEQYF. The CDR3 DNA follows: TGTGCCAGCAGCCCAACGGGGCCGCCCGGGGGGTACGAGCAGTACTTC.

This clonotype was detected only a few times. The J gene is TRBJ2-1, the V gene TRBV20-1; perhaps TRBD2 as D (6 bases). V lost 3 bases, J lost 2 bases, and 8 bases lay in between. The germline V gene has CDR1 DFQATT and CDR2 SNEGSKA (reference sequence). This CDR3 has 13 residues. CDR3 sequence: CSASGRTYNEQFF. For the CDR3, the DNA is TGCAGTGCTAGCGGGAGAACCTACAATGAGCAGTTCTTC.

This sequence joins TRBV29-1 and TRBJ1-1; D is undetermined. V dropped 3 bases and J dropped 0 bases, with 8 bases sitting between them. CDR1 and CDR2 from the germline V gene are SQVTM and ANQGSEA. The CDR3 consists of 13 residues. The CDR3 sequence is CSVDWSMNTEAFF. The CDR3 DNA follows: TGCAGCGTTGACTGGTCGATGAACACTGAAGCTTTCTTT.

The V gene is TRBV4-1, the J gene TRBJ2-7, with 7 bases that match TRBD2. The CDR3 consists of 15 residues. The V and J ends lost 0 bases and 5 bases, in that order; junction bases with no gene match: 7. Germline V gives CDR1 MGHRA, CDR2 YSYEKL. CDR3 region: CASSQDLGGIDEQYF. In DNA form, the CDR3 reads TGCGCCAGCAGCCAAGATTTGGGGGGGATCGACGAGCAGTACTTC.

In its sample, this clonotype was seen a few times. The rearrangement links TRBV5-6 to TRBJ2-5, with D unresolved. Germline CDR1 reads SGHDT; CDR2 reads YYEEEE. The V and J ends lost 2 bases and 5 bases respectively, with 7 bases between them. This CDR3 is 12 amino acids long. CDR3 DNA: TGTGCCAGCAGCTTCTCTTGGGAGACCCAGTACTTC. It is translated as CASSFSWETQYF.

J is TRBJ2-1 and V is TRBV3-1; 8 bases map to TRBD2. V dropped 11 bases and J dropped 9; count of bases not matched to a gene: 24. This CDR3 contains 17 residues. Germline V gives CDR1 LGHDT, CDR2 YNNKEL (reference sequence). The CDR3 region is CASTQEVPGGPGSEQFF. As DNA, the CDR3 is TGTGCCTCCACCCAGGAGGTCCCGGGGGGGCCTGGTAGTGAGCAGTTCTTC.

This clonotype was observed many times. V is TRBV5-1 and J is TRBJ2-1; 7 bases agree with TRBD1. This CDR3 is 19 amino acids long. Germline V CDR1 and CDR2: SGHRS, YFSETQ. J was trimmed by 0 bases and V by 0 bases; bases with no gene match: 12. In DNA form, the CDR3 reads TGCGCCAGCAGCTTGGCCCCACAGGGGTCTTACAGCTCCTACAATGAGCAGTTCTTC. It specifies CASSLAPQGSYSSYNEQFF.

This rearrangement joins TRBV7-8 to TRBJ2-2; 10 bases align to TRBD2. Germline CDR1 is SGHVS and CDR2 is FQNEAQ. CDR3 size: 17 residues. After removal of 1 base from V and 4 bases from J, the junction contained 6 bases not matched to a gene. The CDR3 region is CASSLDGLAGVTGELFF. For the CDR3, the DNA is TGTGCCAGCAGCTTAGATGGGCTAGCGGGAGTCACCGGGGAGCTGTTTTTT.

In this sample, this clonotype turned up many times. In nucleotides, the CDR3 is TGCGCCAGCAGCCAGGACCCCAGGAACACTGAAGCTTTCTTT. Translating it yields CASSQDPRNTEAFF. J is TRBJ1-1 and V is TRBV4-1, with D hard to call. The CDR3 length is 14 residues. With 3 bases removed from V and 1 base from J, the gap between germline ends came to 9 bases. Germline CDR1 MGHRA, CDR2 YSYEKL.

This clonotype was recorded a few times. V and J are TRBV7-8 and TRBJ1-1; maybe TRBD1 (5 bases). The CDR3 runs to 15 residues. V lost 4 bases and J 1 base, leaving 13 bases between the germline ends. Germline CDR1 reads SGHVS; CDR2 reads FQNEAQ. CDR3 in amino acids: CASSWGPDGNTEAFF. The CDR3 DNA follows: TGTGCCAGCAGCTGGGGCCCCGACGGGAACACTGAAGCTTTCTTT.

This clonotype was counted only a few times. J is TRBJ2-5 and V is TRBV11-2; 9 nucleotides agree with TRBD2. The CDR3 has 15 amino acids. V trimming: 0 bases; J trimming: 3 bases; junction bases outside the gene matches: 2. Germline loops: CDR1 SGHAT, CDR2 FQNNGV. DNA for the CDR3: TGTGCCAGCAGCTTAGAGTCTAGCGGGGAAGAGACCCAGTACTTC. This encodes CASSLESSGEETQYF.

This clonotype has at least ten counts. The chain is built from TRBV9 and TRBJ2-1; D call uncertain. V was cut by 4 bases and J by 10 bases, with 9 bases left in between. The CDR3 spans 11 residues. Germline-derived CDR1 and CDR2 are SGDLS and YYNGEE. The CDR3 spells CASSITSEQFF. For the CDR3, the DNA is TGTGCCAGCAGCATCACATCGGAGCAGTTCTTC.